In its sample, the clone carrying this TCR beta chain was seen many times. The V end was cut by 4 bases, the J end by 7 bases, with 19 bases between. The CDR3 spans 16 residues. CDR1 is PRHDT and CDR2 is FYEKMQ in the germline V gene (reference sequence). The record originates from a study of T cells in Graves' hyperthyroidism and ophthalmopathy. RNA transcripts served as the template for amplifying TCR beta CDR3 regions. HTBI primers were the set used in a first-round RT-PCR of the TCR CDR3. TCRdb reprocessed the multiplex PCR reads via MiXCR and lists one record per CDR3 protein. The sample holds roughly 350,000 distinct CDR3 sequences, roughly 14% seen once.

The clonotype was recovered from a woman in her twenties or thirties with Graves' ophthalmopathy. This chain uses TRBV13 with TRBJ1-4; no clear D. What was sequenced was blood. The DNA for the CDR3 is TGTGCCAGCAGCTACCGAGTGCAAGACGTTCGTGAAAAACTGTTTTTT. This sequence encodes CASSYRVQDVREKLFF.